These 21 T cell receptor beta chains came from one sample sequenced in a study of Graves' ophthalmopathy and Graves' hyperthyroidism listed by TCRdb under 2018. The sample was run on an Illumina HiSeq 2000. TCR beta CDR3 regions were amplified from RNA transcripts for repertoire sequencing. HTBI primers and the Qiagen OneStep RT-PCR kit were used in a first-round RT-PCR, which was followed by a second-round multiplex PCR, size selection and purification. TCRdb reanalyzed the raw reads on its own, using fastp at Q25 for trimming and MiXCR for clone calling, and kept in-frame beta chains. CDR3 protein sequences are deduplicated, and each keeps its most common genes and DNA. The sample records some 520,000 distinct CDR3 sequences, approximately 15% of which are singletons. Over 8% of the sample rests with the top ten. The sequenced material came from blood. These receptors were collected from a woman aged 25 to 39 with Graves' ophthalmopathy. Donor details come from another sample of the same person, matched by shared clones.

In this sample, this clonotype turned up a few times. With a much larger clone just one base away, this may be a read error. The genes are TRBV24-1 and TRBJ1-1; 11 bases agree with TRBD1. The CDR3 spans 16 residues. The germline CDR1 and CDR2 sequences are KGHDR and SFDVKD. The CDR3: CATSDLRDRGVPEVFF. The CDR3 DNA reads as TGTGCCACCAGTGACCTCCGGGACAGGGGGGTCCCTGAAGTTTTCTTT.

The rearrangement joins TRBV28 to TRBJ2-5, with 7 positions matching TRBD1. CDR3 length: 15 residues. Trimming cost V 2 bases and J 1 base; bases outside gene matches: 4. Germline V CDR1 and CDR2: MDHEN, SYDVKM. DNA for the CDR3: TGTGCCAGCAGTTTAGAGAGGGGGCTCCAAGAGACCCAGTACTTC. As protein: CASSLERGLQETQYF.

This clonotype showed up many times. The chain recombines TRBV7-8 with TRBJ1-1; D unresolved. Between the trimmed V and J ends, which lost 1 base and 7 bases, there was a span of 7 bases. The CDR3 length is 12 residues. Germline assignment: CDR1 SGHVS and CDR2 FQNEAQ. CDR3 loop: CASSLVSGEAFF. CDR3 nucleotide sequence: TGTGCCAGCAGCTTAGTCTCGGGTGAAGCTTTCTTT.

This clonotype was detected ten times or more. The chain joins TRBV6-1 to TRBJ1-2; D remains ambiguous. Trimming took off 6 bases at V and 0 bases at J, with 8 bases between the two ends. The CDR3 sequence is 13 residues long. Germline lookup yields CDR1 MNHNS and CDR2 SASEGT. This CDR3 reads CASSPIANYGYTF. The CDR3 DNA reads TGTGCCAGCAGCCCCATAGCTAACTATGGCTACACCTTC.

This clonotype turned up a few times. A much larger clone is a single base away; this may be a read error. The chain is built from TRBV4-1 and TRBJ2-4; D may be TRBD1 (5 bases). CDR3 length: 21 residues. The germline CDR1 and CDR2 sequences are MGHRA and YSYEKL. V lost 0 bases, J lost 4 bases, and 28 bases lay in between. Here the CDR3 reads CASSQDQGFPLLKAEKNIQYF. The CDR3 coding sequence is TGCGCCAGCAGCCAAGATCAGGGTTTCCCGCTTCTCAAGGCCGAGAAAAACATTCAGTACTTC.

This clonotype occurred many times. The chain uses TRBV28 and TRBJ2-7, with 9 nucleotides matching TRBD2. CDR1 is MDHEN, CDR2 SYDVKM, per germline. The length of the CDR3 is 15 residues. The ends lost 6 bases at V and 0 bases at J; junction bases unmatched: 6. The CDR3 is CASSIAGASSYEQYF. CDR3 bases: TGTGCCAGCAGCATAGCGGGGGCGAGCTCCTACGAGCAGTACTTC.

This clonotype was detected ten times or more. This chain joins TRBV2 and TRBJ1-1; no reliable D call. Trimming stripped 2 bases from V and 0 bases from J, with 10 bases between. The V gene's germline CDR1 is SNHLY and CDR2 FYNNEI. This CDR3 has 15 residues. The CDR3 nucleotides read TGTGCCAGCAGTGAACCCGAGGTCATGAACACTGAAGCTTTCTTT. Translating it yields CASSEPEVMNTEAFF.

This clonotype was seen ten or more times. The rearrangement uses TRBV7-8 and TRBJ2-5, with TRBD2 identical over 7 bases. This CDR3 contains 14 residues. Unmatched junction bases numbered 3, after V lost 1 base and J lost 4 bases. Germline V gene data show CDR1 as SGHVS and CDR2 as FQNEAQ. CDR3 nucleotides: TGTGCCAGCAGCTTAGGACTAGCTGTAGAGACCCAGTACTTC. This sequence encodes CASSLGLAVETQYF.

This clonotype was counted ten times or more. The CDR3 is CASSWGQGQSGELFF. The CDR3, as DNA: TGTGCCAGCAGTTGGGGACAGGGACAGTCCGGGGAGCTGTTTTTT. The J gene is TRBJ2-2, the V gene TRBV6-5, with 9 positions matching TRBD1. Trimming at V came to 4 bases and at J to 6 bases, leaving 6 bases not matched to a gene. The CDR3 totals 15 residues. Per the germline V gene, CDR1 is MNHEY and CDR2 is SVGAGI.

V is TRBV24-1 and J is TRBJ2-4; the D gene is possibly TRBD2 (6 bases). Germline assignment: CDR1 KGHDR and CDR2 SFDVKD. Trimming took 4 bases from V and 2 from J, leaving 11 bases between them. This CDR3 is 15 amino acids long. In DNA, the CDR3 is TGTGCCACCAGTGACCCCCGGGAGACCAAAAACATTCAGTACTTC. Translation gives CATSDPRETKNIQYF.

J is TRBJ2-7 and V is TRBV28, with a possible D match to TRBD2 (7 bases). Germline V gives CDR1 MDHEN, CDR2 SYDVKM. CDR3 size: 16 residues. V dropped 7 bases and J dropped 0 bases, with 19 bases sitting between them. CDR3 sequence: CASTIQGGGSSYEQYF. The CDR3 DNA follows: TGTGCCAGCACCATTCAAGGGGGGGGGAGCTCCTACGAGCAGTACTTC.

There are many counts of this clonotype. V is TRBV11-2 and J is TRBJ1-1, with a tentative D call TRBD1 (5 bases). Germline V gives CDR1 SGHAT, CDR2 FQNNGV. Trimming took off 4 bases at V and 3 bases at J, with 15 bases between the two ends. CDR3 length: 15 amino acids. CDR3 in DNA: TGTGCCAGCAGCTCGCCGGGGACGGGGTACACTGAAGCTTTCTTT. It yields the protein CASSSPGTGYTEAFF. Full variable domain (missing parts from reference TRBV11-2 and TRBJ1-1): EAGVAQSPRYKIIEKRQSVAFWCNPISGHATLYWYQQILGQGPKLLIQFQNNGVVDDSQLPKDRFSAERLKGVDSTLKIQPAKLEDSAVYLCASSSPGTGYTEAFFGQGTRLTVV.

The genes are TRBV12-3 or TRBV12-4 and TRBJ2-7, with D unclear. The CDR3 runs to 12 residues. V was pared by 3 bases and J by 6 bases, with 9 bases between. This chain's CDR3 is CASSFTGPEQYF. For the CDR3, the DNA is TGTGCCAGCAGTTTTACCGGACCCGAGCAGTACTTC.

This clonotype was recorded at least ten times. This chain links TRBV13 with TRBJ2-6, with a tentative D call TRBD2 (6 bases). This CDR3 spans 20 amino acids. Germline values: CDR1 PRHDT, CDR2 FYEKMQ (reference sequence). The V end lost 5 bases, the J end lost 0 bases, and 23 bases lay between the germline ends. The CDR3 bases are TGTGCCAGCAGCCCTCTCACCGGGACTCCTCGACCCTCTGGGGCCAACGTCCTGACTTTC. It yields the protein CASSPLTGTPRPSGANVLTF.

This clonotype has only a few counts. A much larger clone lies one base from this, so it may be a read error. The chain is built from TRBV7-2 and TRBJ2-4; 7 bases agree with TRBD2. Germline CDR1 SGHTA, CDR2 FQGNSA. The CDR3 is 13 amino acids. J lost 6 bases, V lost 8 bases, and 7 bases had no gene match. CDR3 DNA sequence: TGTGCCAGCGGCCCAGGGAGGGGAAACATTCAGTACTTC. Amino acid sequence: CASGPGRGNIQYF.

The CDR3 DNA sequence: TGTGCCAGCAGTTTAGAACGGATCTCCTATAATTCACCCCTCCACTTT. Translation gives CASSLERISYNSPLHF. The chain couples TRBV12-3 or TRBV12-4 to TRBJ1-6; no clear D gene. The V and J ends lost 1 base and 0 bases respectively, with 7 bases between them. The CDR3 is 16 amino acids.

This clonotype was observed many times. This sequence joins TRBV28 and TRBJ2-7, with D perhaps TRBD2 (7 bases). This CDR3 has 15 residues. The germline V and J ends were trimmed by 8 bases and 2 bases, with 19 bases remaining between them. Looked up from germline, CDR1 is MDHEN and CDR2 is SYDVKM. CDR3 coding DNA: TGTGCCAGCGGCCCCTTGGCGGGGGCCGCCTACGAGCAGTACTTC. This codes for CASGPLAGAAYEQYF.

As concerns this clonotype: This sequence may be a read error, since a much larger clone differs from it by one base. CDR3 loop: CSARGAGGILVSPYEQCF. The CDR3 region has the DNA TGCAGTGCTAGAGGGGCAGGGGGCATTCTGGTGTCTCCTTACGAGCAGTGCTTC. The chain uses TRBV20-1 and TRBJ2-7; 8 bases agree with TRBD1. Germline CDR1 reads DFQATT; CDR2 reads SNEGSKA (reference sequence). The CDR3 contains 18 residues.

This clonotype was counted at least ten times. The J gene is TRBJ1-6, the V gene TRBV7-9, with TRBD1 as a possible D gene (5 bases). Germline CDR1 reads SEHNR; CDR2 reads FQNEAQ (reference sequence). V lost 5 bases to trimming and J lost 8 bases, with 22 bases between them. CDR3 length: 17 amino acids. CDR3 coding DNA: TGTGCCAGCAGCCTCCTAACGGGACCCAGGGCGGATTCACCCCTCCACTTT. It is translated as CASSLLTGPRADSPLHF.

This clonotype was counted at least ten times. The CDR3 here is CASSQDHGGYEQYF. The CDR3, as DNA: TGTGCCAGCAGCCAAGATCATGGGGGCTACGAGCAGTACTTC. The V and J genes are TRBV4-2 and TRBJ2-7; TRBD1 or TRBD2 may be the D gene (5 bases each). The V end lost 0 bases, the J end lost 3 bases, and 9 bases lay between the germline ends. Germline V lookup: CDR1 LGHNA, CDR2 YNFKEQ. This CDR3 is built from 14 residues.

This clonotype was seen many times. The chain carries TRBV7-2 and TRBJ2-7; 10 bases are a match to TRBD2. J lost 3 bases, V lost 4 bases, and 6 bases had no gene match. Germline V lookup: CDR1 SGHTA, CDR2 FQGNSA. The CDR3 length is 15 residues. The DNA for the CDR3 is TGTGCCAGCAGCTCCCGGAGCGGGAGGGGCTACGAGCAGTACTTC. This translates into CASSSRSGRGYEQYF.